This T cell receptor (beta chain) was captured by sequencing in a study of blood T cell repertoires in COVID-19. CDR1 and CDR2 (germline): SEHNR, FQNEAQ (reference sequence). J gave up 14 bases and V 5 bases, and 6 bases lay outside the gene matches. The CDR3 is made up of 13 amino acids. Generated by immunoSEQ multiplex PCR, the TCRdb table keeps only in-frame clones and is missing some. Of about 280,000 clones listed, 80% to 90% were seen once; the top ten hold under 3.5%. This rearrangement joins TRBV7-9 to TRBJ1-6, with 10 bases fitting TRBD1. Input material: peripheral blood. This sequence was found in a woman in her 30s with active or convalescent COVID-19. The CDR3 reads CASSGTGEFTLHF. Here the CDR3 DNA reads TGTGCCAGCAGCGGGACAGGGGAATTCACCCTCCACTTT.